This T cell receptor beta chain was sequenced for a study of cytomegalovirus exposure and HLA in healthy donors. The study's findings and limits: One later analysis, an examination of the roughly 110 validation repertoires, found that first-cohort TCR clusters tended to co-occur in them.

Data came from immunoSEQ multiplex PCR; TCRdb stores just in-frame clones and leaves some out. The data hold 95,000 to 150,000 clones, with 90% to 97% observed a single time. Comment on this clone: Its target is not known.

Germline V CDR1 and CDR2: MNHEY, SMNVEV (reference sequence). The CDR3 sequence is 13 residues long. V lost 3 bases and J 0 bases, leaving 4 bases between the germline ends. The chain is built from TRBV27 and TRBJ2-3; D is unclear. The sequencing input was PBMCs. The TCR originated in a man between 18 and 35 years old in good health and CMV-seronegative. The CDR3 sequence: CASSFISTDTQYF. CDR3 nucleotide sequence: TGTGCCAGCAGTTTTATTAGCACAGATACGCAGTATTTT.